This TCR beta chain was found in a study of a mutant IDH1 vaccine in newly diagnosed glioma. Study context: Vaccine dosing followed radiotherapy by 4-6 weeks, or accompanied temozolomide cycles.

On this clone itself: Its antigen is not identified.

CDR1 is MDHEN and CDR2 is SYDVKM in the germline V gene. Trimming removed 5 bases at V and 3 bases at J, with 19 bases between. The CDR3 length is 16 residues. Only in-frame clones appear in the TCRdb table, and some are missing; sequencing was by immunoSEQ multiplex PCR. The sample lists around 41,000 clones, roughly 79% seen once, with roughly 6.3% in the top ten. Time point meaning: week 23, last vaccination. It was 300 ug of mutant IDH1 20-mer peptide that made up each vaccine dose, given with topical imiquimod. Specimen: PBMCs, collected from a glioma patient whose treatment included an IDH1 peptide vaccine. This chain uses TRBV28 with TRBJ1-1, with D perhaps TRBD1 (6 bases). The clonotype comes from a woman aged 40-49 years with glioma. Some clones in this sample may be carry-over from other donors' samples. CDR3: CASSPSPAGAYTEAFF. CDR3 coding DNA: TGTGCCAGCAGTCCTTCCCCAGCGGGGGCGTACACTGAAGCTTTCTTT.